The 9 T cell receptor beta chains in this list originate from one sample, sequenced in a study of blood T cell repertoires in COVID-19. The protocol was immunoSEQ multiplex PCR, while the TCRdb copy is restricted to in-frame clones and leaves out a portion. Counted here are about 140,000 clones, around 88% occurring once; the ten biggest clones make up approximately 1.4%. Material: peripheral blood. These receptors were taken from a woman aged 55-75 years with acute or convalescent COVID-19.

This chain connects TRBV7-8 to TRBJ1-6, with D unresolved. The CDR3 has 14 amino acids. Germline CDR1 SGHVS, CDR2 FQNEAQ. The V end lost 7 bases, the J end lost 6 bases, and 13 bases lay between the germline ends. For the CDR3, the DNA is TGTGCCAGCACCTCGCGGGCCTTTAATTCACCCCTCCACTTT. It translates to CASTSRAFNSPLHF. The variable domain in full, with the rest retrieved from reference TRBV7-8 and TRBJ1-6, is GAGVSQSPRYKVAKRGQDVALRCDPISGHVSLFWYQQALGQGPEFLTYFQNEAQLDKSGLPSDRFFAERPEGSVSTLKIQRTQQEDSAVYLCASTSRAFNSPLHFGNGTRLTVT.

The CDR3 spells CASRNDYRDYEQYF. CDR3 nucleotide sequence: TGTGCCAGCAGGAATGATTACAGGGACTACGAGCAGTACTTC. This chain connects TRBV28 to TRBJ2-7, with a possible D match to TRBD1 (6 bases). Trimming took 6 bases from V and 3 from J, leaving 15 bases between them. Germline CDR1 is MDHEN and CDR2 is SYDVKM. The CDR3 runs 14 residues.

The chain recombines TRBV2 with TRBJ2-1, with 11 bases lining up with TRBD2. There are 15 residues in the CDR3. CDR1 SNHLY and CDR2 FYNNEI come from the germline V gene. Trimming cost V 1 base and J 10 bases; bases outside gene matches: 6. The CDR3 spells CASSEGTSGGREQFF. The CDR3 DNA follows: TGTGCCAGCAGTGAAGGAACTAGCGGGGGCCGAGAGCAGTTCTTC.

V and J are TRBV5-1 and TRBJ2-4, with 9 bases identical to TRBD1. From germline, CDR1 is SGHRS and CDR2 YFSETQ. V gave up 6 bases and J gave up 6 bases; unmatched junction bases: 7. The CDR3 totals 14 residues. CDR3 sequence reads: CASKGQGGGNIQYF. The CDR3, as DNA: TGCGCCAGCAAGGGACAGGGAGGGGGAAACATTCAGTACTTC. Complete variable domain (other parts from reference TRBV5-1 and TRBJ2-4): KAGVTQTPRYLIKTRGQQVTLSCSPISGHRSVSWYQQTPGQGLQFLFEYFSETQRNKGNFPGRFSGRQFSNSRSEMNVSTLELGDSALYLCASKGQGGGNIQYFGAGTRLSVL.

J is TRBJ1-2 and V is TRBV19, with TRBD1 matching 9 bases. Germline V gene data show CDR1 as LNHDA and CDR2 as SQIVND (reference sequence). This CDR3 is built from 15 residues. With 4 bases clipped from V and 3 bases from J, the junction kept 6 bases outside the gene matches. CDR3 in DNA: TGTGCCAGTAGTAGGGACAGGGAGGGGGACTATGGCTACACCTTC. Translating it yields CASSRDREGDYGYTF.

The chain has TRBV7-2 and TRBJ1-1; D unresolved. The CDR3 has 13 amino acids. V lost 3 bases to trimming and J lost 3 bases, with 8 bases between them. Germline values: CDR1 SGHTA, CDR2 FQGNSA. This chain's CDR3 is CASSLGLDTEAFF. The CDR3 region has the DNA TGTGCCAGCAGCTTGGGCCTTGACACTGAAGCTTTCTTT.

Here the CDR3 reads CSASPRGYTF. In nucleotides, the CDR3 is TGCAGTGCTAGCCCCCGTGGCTACACCTTC. The chain links TRBV20-1 to TRBJ1-2; D is unresolved. With 3 bases removed from V and 7 bases from J, the gap between germline ends came to 6 bases. CDR1 and CDR2 (germline): DFQATT, SNEGSKA (reference sequence). This CDR3 is built from 10 residues.

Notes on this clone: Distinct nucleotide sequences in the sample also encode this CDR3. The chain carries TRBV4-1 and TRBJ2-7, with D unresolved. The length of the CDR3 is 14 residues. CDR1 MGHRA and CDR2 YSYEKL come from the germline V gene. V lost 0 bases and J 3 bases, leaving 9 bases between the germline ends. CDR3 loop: CASSQDGQIYEQYF. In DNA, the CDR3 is TGCGCCAGCAGCCAAGATGGGCAGATCTACGAGCAGTACTTC.

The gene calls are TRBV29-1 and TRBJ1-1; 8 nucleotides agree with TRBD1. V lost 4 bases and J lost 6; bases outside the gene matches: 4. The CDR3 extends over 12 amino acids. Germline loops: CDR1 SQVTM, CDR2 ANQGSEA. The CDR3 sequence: CSVGTGYPEAFF. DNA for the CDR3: TGCAGCGTTGGGACAGGGTACCCTGAAGCTTTCTTT. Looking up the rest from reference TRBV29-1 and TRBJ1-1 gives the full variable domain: SAVISQKPSRDICQRGTSLTIQCQVDSQVTMMFWYRQQPGQSLTLIATANQGSEATYESGFVIDKFPISRPNLTFSTLTVSNMSPEDSSIYLCSVGTGYPEAFFGQGTRLTVV.